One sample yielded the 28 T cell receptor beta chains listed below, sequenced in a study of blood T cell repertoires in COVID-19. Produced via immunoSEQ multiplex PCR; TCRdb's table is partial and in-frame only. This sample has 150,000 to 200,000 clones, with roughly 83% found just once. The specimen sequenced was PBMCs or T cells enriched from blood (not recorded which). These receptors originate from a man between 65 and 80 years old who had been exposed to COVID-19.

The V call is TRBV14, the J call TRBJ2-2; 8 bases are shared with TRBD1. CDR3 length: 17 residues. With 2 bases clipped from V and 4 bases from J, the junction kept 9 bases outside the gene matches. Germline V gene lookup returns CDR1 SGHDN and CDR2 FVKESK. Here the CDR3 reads CASSQRTHTGGTGELFF. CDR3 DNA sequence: TGTGCCAGCAGCCAAAGAACGCACACAGGGGGCACCGGGGAGCTGTTTTTT.

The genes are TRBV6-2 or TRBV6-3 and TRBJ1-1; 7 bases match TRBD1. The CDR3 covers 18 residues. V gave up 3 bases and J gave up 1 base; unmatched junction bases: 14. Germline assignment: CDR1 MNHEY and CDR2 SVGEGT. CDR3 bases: TGTGCCAGCAGTTATAGGATGGGTCCGACAGGGCGGAACACTGAAGCTTTCTTT. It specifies CASSYRMGPTGRNTEAFF.

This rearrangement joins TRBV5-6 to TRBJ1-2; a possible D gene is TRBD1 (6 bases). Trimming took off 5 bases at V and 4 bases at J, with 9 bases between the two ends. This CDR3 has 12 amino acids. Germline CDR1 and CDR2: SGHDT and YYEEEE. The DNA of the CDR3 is TGTGCCAGCAGTTGGGACATCTATGGCTACACCTTC. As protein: CASSWDIYGYTF.

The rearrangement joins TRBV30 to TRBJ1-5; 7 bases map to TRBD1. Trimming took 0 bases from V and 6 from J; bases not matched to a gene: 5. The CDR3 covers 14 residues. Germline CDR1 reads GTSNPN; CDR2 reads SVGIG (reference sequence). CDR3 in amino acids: CAWSVEGGSQPQHF. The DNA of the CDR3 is TGTGCCTGGAGTGTTGAAGGGGGCAGTCAGCCCCAGCATTTT. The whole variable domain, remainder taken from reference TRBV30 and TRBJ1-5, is SQTIHQWPATLVQPVGSPLSLECTVEGTSNPNLYWYRQAAGRGLQLLFYSVGIGQISSEVPQNLSASRPQDRQFILSSKKLLLSDSGFYLCAWSVEGGSQPQHFGDGTRLSIL.

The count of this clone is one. CDR3 residues: CASSQQGSSYEQYF. The CDR3 DNA reads TGTGCCAGCAGCCAACAGGGGAGCTCCTACGAGCAGTACTTC. The genes are TRBV3-1 (or the pseudogene TRBV3-2) and TRBJ2-7, with D possibly being TRBD1 (6 bases). V was trimmed by 2 bases and J by 0 bases, leaving 8 bases between them. CDR1 LGHDT and CDR2 YNNKEL come from the germline V gene (reference sequence). This CDR3 region has 14 residues.

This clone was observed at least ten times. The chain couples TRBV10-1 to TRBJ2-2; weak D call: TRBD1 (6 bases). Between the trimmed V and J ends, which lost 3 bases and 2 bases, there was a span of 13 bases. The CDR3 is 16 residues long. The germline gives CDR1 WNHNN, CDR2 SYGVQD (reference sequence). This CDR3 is CASSDPRGSNTGELFF. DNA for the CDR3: TGCGCCAGCAGTGATCCCAGGGGATCCAACACCGGGGAGCTGTTTTTT.

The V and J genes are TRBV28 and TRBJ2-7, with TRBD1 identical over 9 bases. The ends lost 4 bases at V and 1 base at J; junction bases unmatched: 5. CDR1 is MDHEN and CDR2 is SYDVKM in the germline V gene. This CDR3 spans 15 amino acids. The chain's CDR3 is CASSWTGERSYEQYF. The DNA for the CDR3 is TGTGCCAGCAGTTGGACAGGGGAGAGGTCCTACGAGCAGTACTTC.

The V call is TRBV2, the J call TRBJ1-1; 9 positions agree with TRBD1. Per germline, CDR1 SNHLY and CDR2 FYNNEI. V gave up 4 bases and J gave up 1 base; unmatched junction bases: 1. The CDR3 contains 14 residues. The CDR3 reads CASSGGQGNTEAFF. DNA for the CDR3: TGTGCCAGCAGTGGGGGACAGGGGAACACTGAAGCTTTCTTT.

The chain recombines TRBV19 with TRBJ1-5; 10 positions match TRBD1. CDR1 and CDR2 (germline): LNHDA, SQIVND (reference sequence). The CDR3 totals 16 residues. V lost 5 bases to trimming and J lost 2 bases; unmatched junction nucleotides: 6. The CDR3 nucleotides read TGTGCCAGTAGTCTAAGACAGGGGGCCGGCAATCAGCCCCAGCATTTT. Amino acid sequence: CASSLRQGAGNQPQHF.

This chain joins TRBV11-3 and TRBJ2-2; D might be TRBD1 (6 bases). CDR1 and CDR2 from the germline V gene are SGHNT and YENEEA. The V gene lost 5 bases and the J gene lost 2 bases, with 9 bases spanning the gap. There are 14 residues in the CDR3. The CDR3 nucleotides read TGTGCCAGCAGCCGGGACAAAAACACCGGGGAGCTGTTTTTT. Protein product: CASSRDKNTGELFF.

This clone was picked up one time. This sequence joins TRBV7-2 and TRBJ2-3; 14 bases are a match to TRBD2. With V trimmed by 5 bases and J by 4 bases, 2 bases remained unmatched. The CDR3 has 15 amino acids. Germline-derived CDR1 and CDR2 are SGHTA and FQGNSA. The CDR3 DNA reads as TGTGCCAGCAGCACGACTAGCGGGGGGGCAGATACGCAGTATTTT. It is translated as CASSTTSGGADTQYF.

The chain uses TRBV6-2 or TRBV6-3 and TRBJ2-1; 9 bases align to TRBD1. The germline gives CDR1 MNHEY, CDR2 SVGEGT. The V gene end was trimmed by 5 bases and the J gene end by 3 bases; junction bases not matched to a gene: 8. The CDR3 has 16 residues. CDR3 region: CASSRTGQGLYNEQFF. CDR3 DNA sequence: TGTGCCAGCAGTCGTACGGGACAGGGACTCTACAATGAGCAGTTCTTC.

The CDR3 nucleotides read TGTGCCAGCACTACCGGGACAGGAATCTACGAGCAGTACTTC. This translates into CASTTGTGIYEQYF. The chain links TRBV6-5 to TRBJ2-7; 8 bases fit TRBD1. The CDR3 covers 14 residues. Germline CDR1 MNHEY, CDR2 SVGAGI. The V and J ends lost 7 bases and 3 bases, in that order; junction bases with no gene match: 8.

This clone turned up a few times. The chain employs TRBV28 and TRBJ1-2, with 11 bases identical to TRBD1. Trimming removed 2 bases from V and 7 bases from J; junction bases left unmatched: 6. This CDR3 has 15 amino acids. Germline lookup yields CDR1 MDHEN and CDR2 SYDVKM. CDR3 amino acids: CASSLGTGGYRGYTF. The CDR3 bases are TGTGCCAGCAGTTTAGGGACAGGGGGTTACCGTGGCTACACCTTC.

CDR3 region: CASSLGVTGSYEQYF. The CDR3 DNA reads as TGTGCCAGCAGCTTAGGGGTGACAGGCTCCTACGAGCAGTACTTC. The chain carries TRBV11-2 and TRBJ2-7; D may be TRBD1 (6 bases). Trimming cost V 1 base and J 0 bases, with 10 bases left between them. This CDR3 has 15 amino acids. Germline loops: CDR1 SGHAT, CDR2 FQNNGV.

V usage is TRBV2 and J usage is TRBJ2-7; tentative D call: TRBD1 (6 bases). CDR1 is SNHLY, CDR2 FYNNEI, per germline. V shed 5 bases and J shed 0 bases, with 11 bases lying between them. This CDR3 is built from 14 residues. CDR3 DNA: TGTGCCAGCAGTTCCAAGGGGGTCTCCTACGAGCAGTACTTC. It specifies CASSSKGVSYEQYF.

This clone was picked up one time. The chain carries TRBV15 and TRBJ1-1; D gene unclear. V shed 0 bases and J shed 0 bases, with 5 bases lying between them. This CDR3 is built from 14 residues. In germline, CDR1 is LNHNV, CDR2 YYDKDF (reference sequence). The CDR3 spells CATSRDLVNTEAFF. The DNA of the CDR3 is TGTGCCACCAGCAGAGATCTAGTGAACACTGAAGCTTTCTTT.

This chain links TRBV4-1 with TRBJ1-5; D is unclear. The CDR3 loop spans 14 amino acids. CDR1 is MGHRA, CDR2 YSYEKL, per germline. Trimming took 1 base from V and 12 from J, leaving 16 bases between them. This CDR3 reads CASSQADDWKLQHF. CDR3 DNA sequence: TGCGCCAGCAGCCAAGCTGACGACTGGAAACTCCAGCATTTT.

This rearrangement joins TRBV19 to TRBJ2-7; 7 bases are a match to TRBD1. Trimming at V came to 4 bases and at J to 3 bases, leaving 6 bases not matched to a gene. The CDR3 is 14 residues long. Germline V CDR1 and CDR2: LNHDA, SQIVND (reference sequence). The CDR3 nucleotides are TGTGCCAGTAGTAGGTCGGGACAGCACTACGAGCAGTACTTC. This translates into CASSRSGQHYEQYF.

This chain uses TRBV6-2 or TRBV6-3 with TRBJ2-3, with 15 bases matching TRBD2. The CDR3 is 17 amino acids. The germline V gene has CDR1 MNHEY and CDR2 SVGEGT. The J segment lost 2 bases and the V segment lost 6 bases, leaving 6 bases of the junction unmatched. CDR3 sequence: CASSPRTSGRVTDTQYF. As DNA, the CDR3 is TGTGCCAGCAGCCCCCGGACTAGCGGGAGGGTCACAGATACGCAGTATTTT.

The CDR3 bases are TGTGCCAGCTCACCTGACCTTGGACAGAACTATGGCTACACCTTC. Translation gives CASSPDLGQNYGYTF. V and J are TRBV18 and TRBJ1-2, with a possible D match to TRBD1 (6 bases). V was clipped by 3 bases and J by 2 bases, with 13 bases between them. This CDR3 is 15 amino acids long. CDR1 is KGHSH, CDR2 LQKENI, per germline.

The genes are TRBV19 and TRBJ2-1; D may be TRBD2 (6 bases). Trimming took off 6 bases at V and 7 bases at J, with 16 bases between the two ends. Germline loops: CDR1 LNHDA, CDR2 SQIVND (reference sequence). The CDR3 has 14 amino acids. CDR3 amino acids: CASSLGTVVNEQFF. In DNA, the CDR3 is TGTGCCAGTAGCCTCGGGACTGTCGTGAATGAGCAGTTCTTC.

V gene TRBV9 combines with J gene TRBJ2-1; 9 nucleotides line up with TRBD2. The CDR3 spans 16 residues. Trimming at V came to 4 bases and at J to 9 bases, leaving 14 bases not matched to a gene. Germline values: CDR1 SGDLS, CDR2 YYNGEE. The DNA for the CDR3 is TGTGCCAGCAGCCCCTCGGGCGGGGGGGCCCCATTTGAGCAGTTCTTC. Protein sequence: CASSPSGGGAPFEQFF.

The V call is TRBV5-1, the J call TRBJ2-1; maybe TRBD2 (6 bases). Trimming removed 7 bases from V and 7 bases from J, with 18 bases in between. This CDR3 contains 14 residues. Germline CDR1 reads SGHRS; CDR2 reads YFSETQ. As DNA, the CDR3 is TGCGCCAGCTCCTCAGGAGGGCCGGGGAATGAGCAGTTCTTC. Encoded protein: CASSSGGPGNEQFF.

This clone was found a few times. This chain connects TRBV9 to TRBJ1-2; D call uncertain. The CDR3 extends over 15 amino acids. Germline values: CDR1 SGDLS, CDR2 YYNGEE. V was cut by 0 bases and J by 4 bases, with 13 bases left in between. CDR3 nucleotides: TGTGCCAGCAGCGTAGTAGGAAACCAGGTCTATGGCTACACCTTC. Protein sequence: CASSVVGNQVYGYTF. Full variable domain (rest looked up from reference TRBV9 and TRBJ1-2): DSGVTQTPKHLITATGQRVTLRCSPRSGDLSVYWYQQSLDQGLQFLIQYYNGEERAKGNILERFSAQQFPDLHSELNLSSLELGDSALYFCASSVVGNQVYGYTFGSGTRLTVV.

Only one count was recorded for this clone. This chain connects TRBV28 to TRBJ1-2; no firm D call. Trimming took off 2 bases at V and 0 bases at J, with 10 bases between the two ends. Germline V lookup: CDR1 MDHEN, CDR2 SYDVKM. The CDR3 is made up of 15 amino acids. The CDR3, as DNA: TGTGCCAGCAGTTTAGATCCACAGACTAACTATGGCTACACCTTC. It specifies CASSLDPQTNYGYTF.

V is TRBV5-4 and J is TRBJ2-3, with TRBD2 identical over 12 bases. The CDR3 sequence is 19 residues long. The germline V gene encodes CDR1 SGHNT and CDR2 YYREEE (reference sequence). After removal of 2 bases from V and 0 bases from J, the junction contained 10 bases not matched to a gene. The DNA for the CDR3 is TGTGCCAGCAGCTTCCCAATGACTAGCGGGAGCTCTAGCACAGATACGCAGTATTTT. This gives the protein CASSFPMTSGSSSTDTQYF.

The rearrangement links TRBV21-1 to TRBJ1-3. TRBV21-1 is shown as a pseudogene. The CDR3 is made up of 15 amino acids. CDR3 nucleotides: TGTGCCAGCGCGCGGAGGGGCCCCCCTGGAAACACCATATATTTT. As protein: CASARRGPPGNTIYF.